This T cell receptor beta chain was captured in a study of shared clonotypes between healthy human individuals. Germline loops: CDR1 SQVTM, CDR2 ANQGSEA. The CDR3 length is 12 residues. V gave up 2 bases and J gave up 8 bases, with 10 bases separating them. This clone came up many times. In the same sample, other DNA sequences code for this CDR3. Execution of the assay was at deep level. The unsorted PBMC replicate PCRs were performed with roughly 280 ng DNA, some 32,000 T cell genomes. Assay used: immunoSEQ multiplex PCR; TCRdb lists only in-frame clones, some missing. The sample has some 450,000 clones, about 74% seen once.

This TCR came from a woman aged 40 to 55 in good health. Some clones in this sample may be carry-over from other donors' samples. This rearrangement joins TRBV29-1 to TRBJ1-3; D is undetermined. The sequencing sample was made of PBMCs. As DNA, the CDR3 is TGCAGCGTTGAATCCGGCGTGGACACCATATATTTT. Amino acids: CSVESGVDTIYF.